The clone carrying this TCR beta chain was recorded at least ten times. The antigen is undetermined. The data were taken from a study of T cells in Graves' hyperthyroidism and ophthalmopathy. About the study: The blood sample was taken at first diagnosis, before treatment began. General observations from the study: Expanded thyroid clonotypes (above 0.001) were mostly also found in blood. By a 13 V-J model, ophthalmopathy was set apart from stable hyperthyroidism.

The CDR3 regions of TCR beta were amplified from RNA transcripts. First-round RT-PCR of the TCR CDR3 relied on the HTBI primer set. TCRdb recomputed calls from the multiplex PCR reads with MiXCR, one row per CDR3 protein. There are about 400,000 distinct CDR3 sequences in the sample; 13% to 15% occur only once, and roughly a fifth lies in the top ten. Uncontrolled infections, other autoimmune diseases, pregnancy or lactation led to exclusion of patients. Sequencing was carried out using blood. The sequence was collected from a woman between 55 and 75 years old with Graves' ophthalmopathy.

DNA of the CDR3: TGCGCCAGCAGCCCACGACAGGGATCTGAGAATGAGCAGTTCTTC. Protein: CASSPRQGSENEQFF. The chain has TRBV4-1 and TRBJ2-1; 7 nucleotides align to TRBD1. Trimming at V came to 4 bases and at J to 7 bases, leaving 10 bases not matched to a gene. Germline V gives CDR1 MGHRA, CDR2 YSYEKL. The CDR3 extends over 15 amino acids.